This T cell receptor beta chain was sequenced in a study of T cell repertoires in cytomegalovirus infection. One entry per CDR3 protein, called by TCRdb with MiXCR from the reads. The data contain about 460,000 distinct CDR3 sequences, 11% of them singletons. This clonotype was counted ten times or more. This CDR3 is built from 15 residues. Germline V gene lookup returns CDR1 SEHNR and CDR2 FQNEAQ (reference sequence). V lost 2 bases and J 5 bases, leaving 15 bases between the germline ends. The chain uses TRBV7-9 and TRBJ2-5; D uncertain. The origin of this receptor is a human donor in good health (CMV status not recorded). Some clones in this sample may be carry-over from other donors' samples. The specimen sequenced was PBMCs. CDR3 region: CASSLRVTIGETQYF. The CDR3 DNA sequence: TGTGCCAGCAGCTTAAGGGTGACGATCGGGGAGACCCAGTACTTC.